The 24 T cell receptor beta chains below all came from one sample that was sequenced in a study of persistence of HIV-infected CD4 T cells. Sequencing used immunoSEQ version 4 in survey mode. Sequenced by immunoSEQ multiplex PCR; TCRdb stores in-frame clones only, minus some. The sample contains some 41,000 clones, approximately 88% of which appear only once. Cells were stimulated nonspecifically with anti-CD3/anti-CD28 magnetic beads. CD4+ T cells upregulating both CD40 ligand and CD69 were sorted as responding cells. Their recognized antigens are unknown. The source material was CD4+ T cells sorted from PBMCs after approximately 20-hour stimulation, sampled from a patient who received antiretroviral therapy. The receptors derive from an adult man with HIV who was CMV-seropositive.

The rearrangement joins TRBV24-1 to TRBJ2-1; a possible D gene is TRBD2 (6 bases). CDR3 length equals 13 residues. Germline lookup yields CDR1 KGHDR and CDR2 SFDVKD. V was pared by 7 bases and J by 6 bases, with 12 bases between. This chain's CDR3 is CATSQVSGNEQFF. DNA for the CDR3: TGTGCCACCAGCCAAGTTAGCGGCAATGAGCAGTTCTTC.

The chain recombines TRBV5-5 with TRBJ1-2, with 8 bases lining up with TRBD1. Germline V gene data show CDR1 as SGHKS and CDR2 as YYEKEE (reference sequence). The CDR3 runs 14 residues. Germline trimming cut 0 bases from V and 3 bases from J; bases unmatched to any gene: 1. CDR3 sequence reads: CASSLAQGDYGYTF. For the CDR3, the DNA is TGTGCCAGCAGCTTGGCACAGGGGGACTATGGCTACACCTTC.

The chain uses TRBV13 and TRBJ2-5; D possibly corresponds to TRBD1 (6 bases). There are 15 residues in the CDR3. Deletions cut 5 bases from V and 5 bases from J, with 18 bases between. The germline V gene encodes CDR1 PRHDT and CDR2 FYEKMQ (reference sequence). CDR3 protein: CASSKNRVSAETQYF. The CDR3, as DNA: TGTGCCAGCAGCAAAAACAGGGTCTCTGCTGAGACCCAGTACTTC.

This sequence joins TRBV18 and TRBJ1-1, with 7 bases that match TRBD1. The CDR3 is 13 residues long. V lost 8 bases to trimming and J lost 0 bases; unmatched junction nucleotides: 3. CDR1 is KGHSH, CDR2 LQKENI, per germline. The CDR3 sequence is CASRGQMNTEAFF. CDR3 bases: TGTGCCAGCCGGGGACAGATGAACACTGAAGCTTTCTTT.

This chain connects TRBV7-2 to TRBJ2-1; 7 bases are shared with TRBD2. Germline CDR1 SGHTA, CDR2 FQGNSA. This CDR3 is 16 amino acids long. V gave up 3 bases and J gave up 6 bases; unmatched junction bases: 11. DNA of the CDR3: TGTGCCAGCAGCTTCTCCCCGACCAGACTAGCCAATGAGCAGTTCTTC. This codes for CASSFSPTRLANEQFF.

This clone appeared a few times. The chain carries TRBV12-3 or TRBV12-4 and TRBJ2-7; TRBD1 might be the D (6 bases). This CDR3 contains 12 residues. V was cut by 5 bases and J by 6 bases, with 11 bases left in between. CDR3 sequence reads: CASSPQGSEQYF. The CDR3 bases are TGTGCCAGCAGTCCACAGGGTAGCGAGCAGTACTTC.

V gene TRBV6-5 combines with J gene TRBJ2-2, with 9 bases that match TRBD1. V was clipped by 6 bases and J by 6 bases; unmatched bases: 5. Germline V gene lookup returns CDR1 MNHEY and CDR2 SVGAGI. This CDR3 region has 14 residues. CDR3 bases: TGTGCCAGCAGGGGGACAGGGATCGCCGGGGAGCTGTTTTTT. It encodes CASRGTGIAGELFF.

The chain couples TRBV14 to TRBJ2-2; D call uncertain. The ends were cut back, 1 base at V and 4 bases at J, with 10 bases in the middle. The germline gives CDR1 SGHDN, CDR2 FVKESK. This CDR3 contains 15 residues. This chain's CDR3 is CASSQVRIGTGELFF. Here the CDR3 DNA reads TGTGCCAGCAGCCAAGTGAGAATAGGCACCGGGGAGCTGTTTTTT.

The chain employs TRBV20-1 and TRBJ1-2; perhaps TRBD1 as D (5 bases). The germline CDR1 and CDR2 sequences are DFQATT and SNEGSKA (reference sequence). Trimming took off 5 bases at V and 4 bases at J, with 23 bases between the two ends. CDR3 length: 16 residues. The CDR3 DNA reads as TGCAGTGCTCGTGGGGAGGAGGGAGGGGAATTCTATGGCTACACCTTC. Amino acids: CSARGEEGGEFYGYTF.

The gene calls are TRBV5-1 and TRBJ2-2; D is tentatively TRBD1 or TRBD2 (6 bases each). V was trimmed by 0 bases and J by 5 bases, leaving 17 bases between them. The CDR3 contains 17 residues. The germline gives CDR1 SGHRS, CDR2 YFSETQ. The CDR3 DNA reads as TGCGCCAGCAGCTTGGAGTTAAGGGGGGCCCGGACCGGGGAGCTGTTTTTT. The encoded protein is CASSLELRGARTGELFF.

The J gene is TRBJ2-4, the V gene TRBV7-9, with TRBD2 matching over 8 bases. This CDR3 is built from 16 residues. Germline V gives CDR1 SEHNR, CDR2 FQNEAQ (reference sequence). V trimming: 0 bases; J trimming: 1 base; junction bases outside the gene matches: 2. The CDR3 sequence is CASSLAREGAKNIQYF. The CDR3 nucleotides read TGTGCCAGCAGCTTAGCCCGGGAGGGGGCCAAAAACATTCAGTACTTC.

The J gene is TRBJ2-3, the V gene TRBV10-3; D possibly corresponds to TRBD2 (6 bases). V was clipped by 6 bases and J by 0 bases, with 19 bases between them. The CDR3 totals 17 residues. The V gene's germline CDR1 is ENHRY and CDR2 SYGVKD. CDR3 nucleotide sequence: TGTGCCATCAGCTTACCCTTGACTAGACCTAGCACAGATACGCAGTATTTT. Translated, it gives CAISLPLTRPSTDTQYF.

J is TRBJ2-6 and V is TRBV18; D might be TRBD2 (5 bases). Trimming took 2 bases from V and 0 from J, leaving 11 bases between them. This CDR3 has 17 amino acids. Germline V gene data show CDR1 as KGHSH and CDR2 as LQKENI. The CDR3 region has the DNA TGTGCCAGCTCACCAGGAGGAGGATCCTCTGGGGCCAACGTCCTGACTTTC. Protein sequence: CASSPGGGSSGANVLTF.

This chain connects TRBV27 to TRBJ2-5, with 12 nucleotides matching TRBD1. This CDR3 comprises 17 residues. From germline, CDR1 is MNHEY and CDR2 SMNVEV (reference sequence). The V segment lost 6 bases and the J segment 4 bases; nucleotides outside the gene matches: 12. The CDR3 sequence: CASRHRNRDRGRETQYF. The DNA of the CDR3 is TGTGCCAGCAGACACCGAAACCGGGACAGGGGGCGAGAGACCCAGTACTTC.

The rearrangement uses TRBV19 and TRBJ1-5; a weak D match, TRBD1 (5 bases). Germline values: CDR1 LNHDA, CDR2 SQIVND (reference sequence). The V and J ends lost 3 bases and 2 bases respectively, with 11 bases between them. The CDR3 has 15 residues. The DNA of the CDR3 is TGTGCCAGTAGTATCGGGACGGACCGCAATCAGCCCCAGCATTTT. It encodes CASSIGTDRNQPQHF.

CDR3: CASSQAGGSYNEQFF. In nucleotides, the CDR3 is TGTGCCAGCAGCCAAGCGGGGGGGTCCTACAATGAGCAGTTCTTC. The V and J genes are TRBV4-2 and TRBJ2-1; 8 bases are a match to TRBD2. The junction had 0 bases not matched to a gene; V was cut back by 1 base and J by 1 base. Looked up from germline, CDR1 is LGHNA and CDR2 is YNFKEQ. This CDR3 has 15 residues.

Comments on this clone: The same CDR3 is also encoded by other DNA sequences in this sample. The J gene is TRBJ1-1, the V gene TRBV3-1 (or the pseudogene TRBV3-2), with D unresolved. The germline V and J ends were trimmed by 6 bases and 3 bases, with 5 bases remaining between them. CDR1 and CDR2 (germline): LGHDT, YNNKEL (reference sequence). The CDR3 extends over 11 amino acids. The CDR3 here is CASRGYTEAFF. The CDR3 DNA reads TGTGCCAGCAGGGGTTACACTGAAGCTTTCTTT.

The rearrangement links TRBV30 to TRBJ2-7; weak D call: TRBD2 (7 bases). V lost 2 bases and J lost 9, with 14 bases in between. From germline, CDR1 is GTSNPN and CDR2 SVGIG (reference sequence). The CDR3 consists of 12 residues. The CDR3, as DNA: TGTGCCTGGAGTAGGGGGGGCGAGTGGCAGTACTTC. It codes for CAWSRGGEWQYF.

The chain joins TRBV7-2 to TRBJ2-7; 10 positions agree with TRBD2. Germline loops: CDR1 SGHTA, CDR2 FQGNSA. V was clipped by 6 bases and J by 6 bases; unmatched bases: 8. The CDR3 sequence is 14 residues long. The CDR3 region is CASSSERGGIEQYF. Written as DNA, the CDR3 is TGTGCCAGCAGTTCCGAGCGGGGGGGCATCGAGCAGTACTTC.

V is TRBV18 and J is TRBJ2-2, with 10 positions matching TRBD2. CDR1 and CDR2 (germline): KGHSH, LQKENI. The CDR3 is 18 amino acids. The V segment lost 4 bases and the J segment 5 bases; nucleotides outside the gene matches: 13. CDR3 region: CASSLSGTSVTTTGELFF. CDR3 in DNA: TGTGCCAGCTCACTTTCCGGGACTAGCGTTACAACTACCGGGGAGCTGTTTTTT.

By its share, this clone is medium-sized. Distinct nucleotide sequences in the sample also encode this CDR3. The chain's CDR3 is CASSVSREETQYF. DNA of the CDR3: TGTGCCAGCAGCGTCTCCCGGGAAGAGACCCAGTACTTC. This chain connects TRBV9 to TRBJ2-5, with unresolved D. V lost 2 bases, J lost 3 bases, and 8 bases lay in between. This CDR3 region has 13 residues. The germline CDR1 and CDR2 sequences are SGDLS and YYNGEE.

V usage is TRBV9 and J usage is TRBJ2-2; 8 bases fit TRBD1. This CDR3 has 16 amino acids. Germline V gene data show CDR1 as SGDLS and CDR2 as YYNGEE. V shed 0 bases and J 5 bases; nucleotides not matched to a gene: 6. DNA of the CDR3: TGTGCCAGCAGCGTAGTGGCAGGGGGCCAGACCGGGGAGCTGTTTTTT. Amino acid sequence: CASSVVAGGQTGELFF. Combining the CDR3 with reference TRBV9 and TRBJ2-2 gives the whole variable domain DSGVTQTPKHLITATGQRVTLRCSPRSGDLSVYWYQQSLDQGLQFLIQYYNGEERAKGNILERFSAQQFPDLHSELNLSSLELGDSALYFCASSVVAGGQTGELFFGEGSRLTVL.

The chain couples TRBV4-2 to TRBJ2-7; TRBD1 aligns across 8 bases. The length of the CDR3 is 16 residues. CDR1 is LGHNA and CDR2 is YNFKEQ in the germline V gene. V shed 4 bases and J 5 bases; nucleotides not matched to a gene: 13. CDR3 protein: CASSRNPGGNGDEQYF. As DNA, the CDR3 is TGTGCCAGCAGCCGAAACCCAGGGGGCAACGGCGACGAGCAGTACTTC.

J is TRBJ1-1 and V is TRBV19; a weak D match, TRBD1 (5 bases). Trimming cost V 3 bases and J 5 bases, with 16 bases left between them. Germline V gene sequence: CDR1 LNHDA, CDR2 SQIVND (reference sequence). The CDR3 has 15 residues. The CDR3 coding sequence is TGTGCCAGTAGTATTTTCGGGACGCTTCAGACTGAAGCTTTCTTT. Translated, it gives CASSIFGTLQTEAFF.